A single TCR beta chain is shown here with its context. The target antigen is unknown. Other nucleotide sequences from this sample produce the same CDR3. The data were obtained in a study of cytomegalovirus exposure and HLA in healthy donors. General study points: TCR beta V- and J-gene trimming, according to a later analysis, was linked to a missense DCLRE1C variant. Diagnosis of cytomegalovirus status made by the classifier reportedly showed high specificity and sensitivity.

Both 60 Vbeta primers and 13 Jbeta primers went into the PCR. The repertoire was sequenced with immunoSEQ multiplex PCR; TCRdb's copy has only in-frame clones and lacks some. The sample includes 110,000 to 150,000 clones, around a tenth of them seen just once. The clonotype comes from a male donor in good health and CMV-seronegative. Sequences were obtained from PBMCs.

In DNA form, the CDR3 reads TGCGCCAGCAGCCAAGACTTAGGGGGAAGTGGAAGAACCTACACCTTC. This gives the protein CASSQDLGGSGRTYTF. V and J are TRBV4-3 and TRBJ1-2; a weak D match, TRBD1 (6 bases). Trimming pared 0 bases from V and 10 bases from J, leaving 21 bases between. CDR3 length equals 16 residues. CDR1 and CDR2 (germline): LGHNA, YSLEER.